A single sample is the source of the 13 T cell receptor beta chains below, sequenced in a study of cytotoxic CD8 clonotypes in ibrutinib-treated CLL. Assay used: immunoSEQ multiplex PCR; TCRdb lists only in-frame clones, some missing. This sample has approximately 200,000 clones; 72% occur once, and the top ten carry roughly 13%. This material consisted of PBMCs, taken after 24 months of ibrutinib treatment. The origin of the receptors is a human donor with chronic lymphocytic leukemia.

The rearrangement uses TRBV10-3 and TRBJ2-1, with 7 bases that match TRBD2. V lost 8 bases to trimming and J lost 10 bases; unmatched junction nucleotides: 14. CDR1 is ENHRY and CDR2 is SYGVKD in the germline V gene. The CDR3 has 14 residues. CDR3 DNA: TGTGCCATCTCATGGCGGGAGCCCCTCGTCGAGCAGTTCTTC. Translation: CAISWREPLVEQFF.

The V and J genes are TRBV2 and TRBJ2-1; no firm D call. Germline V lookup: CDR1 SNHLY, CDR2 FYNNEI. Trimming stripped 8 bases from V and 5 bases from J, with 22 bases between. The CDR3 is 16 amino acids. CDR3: CASLQDHFIRNNEQFF. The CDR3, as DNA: TGTGCCAGCCTACAAGACCATTTCATCAGGAACAATGAGCAGTTCTTC.

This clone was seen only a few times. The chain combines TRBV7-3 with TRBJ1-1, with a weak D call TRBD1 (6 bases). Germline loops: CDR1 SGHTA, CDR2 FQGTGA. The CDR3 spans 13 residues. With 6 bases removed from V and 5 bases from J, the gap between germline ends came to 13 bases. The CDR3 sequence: CASSLRTETEAFF. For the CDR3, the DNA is TGTGCCAGCAGTTTGCGGACAGAAACTGAAGCTTTCTTT.

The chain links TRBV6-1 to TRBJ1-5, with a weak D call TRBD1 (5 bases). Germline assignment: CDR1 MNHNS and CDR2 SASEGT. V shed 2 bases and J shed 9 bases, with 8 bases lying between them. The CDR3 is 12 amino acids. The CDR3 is CASSERGWPQHF. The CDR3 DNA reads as TGTGCCAGCAGTGAAAGGGGTTGGCCCCAGCATTTT.

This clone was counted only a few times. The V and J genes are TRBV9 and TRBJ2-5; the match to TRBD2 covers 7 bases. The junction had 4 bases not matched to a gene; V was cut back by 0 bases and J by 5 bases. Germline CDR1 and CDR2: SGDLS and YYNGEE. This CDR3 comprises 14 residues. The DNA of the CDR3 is TGTGCCAGCAGCGTAGCCGGGGGGTCGGAGACCCAGTACTTC. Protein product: CASSVAGGSETQYF. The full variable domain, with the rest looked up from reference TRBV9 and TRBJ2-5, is DSGVTQTPKHLITATGQRVTLRCSPRSGDLSVYWYQQSLDQGLQFLIQYYNGEERAKGNILERFSAQQFPDLHSELNLSSLELGDSALYFCASSVAGGSETQYFGPGTRLLVL.

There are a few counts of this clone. The CDR3 spells CASSVSVGTYGYTF. CDR3 DNA: TGTGCCAGCAGCGTAAGCGTGGGGACCTATGGCTACACCTTC. This sequence joins TRBV9 and TRBJ1-2; a weak D match, TRBD1 (5 bases). CDR1 SGDLS and CDR2 YYNGEE come from the germline V gene. The CDR3 is 14 residues long. V lost 1 base, J lost 4 bases, and 11 bases lay in between.

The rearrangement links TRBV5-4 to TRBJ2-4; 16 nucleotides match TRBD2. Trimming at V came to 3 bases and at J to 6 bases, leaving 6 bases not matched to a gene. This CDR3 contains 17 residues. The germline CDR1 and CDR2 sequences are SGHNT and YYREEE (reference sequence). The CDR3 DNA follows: TGTGCCAGCAGCTCCGGGACTAGCGGGAGGGCAGGAAACATTCAGTACTTC. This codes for CASSSGTSGRAGNIQYF.

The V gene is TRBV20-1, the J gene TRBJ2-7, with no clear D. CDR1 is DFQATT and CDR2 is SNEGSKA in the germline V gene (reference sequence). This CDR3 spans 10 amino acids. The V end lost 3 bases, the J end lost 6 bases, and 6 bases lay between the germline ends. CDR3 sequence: CSARGSEQYF. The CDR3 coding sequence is TGCAGTGCTAGGGGTTCCGAGCAGTACTTC.

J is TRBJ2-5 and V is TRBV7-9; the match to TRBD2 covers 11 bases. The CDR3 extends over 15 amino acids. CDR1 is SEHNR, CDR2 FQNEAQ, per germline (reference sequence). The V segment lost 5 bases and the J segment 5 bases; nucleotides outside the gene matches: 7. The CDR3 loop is CASSPSGRRSETQYF. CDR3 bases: TGTGCCAGCAGCCCTAGCGGGAGGAGGTCGGAGACCCAGTACTTC.

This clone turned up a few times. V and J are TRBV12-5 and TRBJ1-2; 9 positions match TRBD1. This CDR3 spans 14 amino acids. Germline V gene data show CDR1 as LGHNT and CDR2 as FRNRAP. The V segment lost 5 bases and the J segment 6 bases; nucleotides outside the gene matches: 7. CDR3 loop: CASGRGTGKDGYTF. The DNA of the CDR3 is TGTGCTAGTGGTCGTGGGACAGGGAAGGATGGCTACACCTTC.

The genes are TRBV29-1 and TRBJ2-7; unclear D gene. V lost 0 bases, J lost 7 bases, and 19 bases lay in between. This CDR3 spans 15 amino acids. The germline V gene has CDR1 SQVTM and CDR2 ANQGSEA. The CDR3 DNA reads TGCAGCGTTGAAGATAATATCCGTGGGCCTTTGGAGCAGTACTTC. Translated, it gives CSVEDNIRGPLEQYF.

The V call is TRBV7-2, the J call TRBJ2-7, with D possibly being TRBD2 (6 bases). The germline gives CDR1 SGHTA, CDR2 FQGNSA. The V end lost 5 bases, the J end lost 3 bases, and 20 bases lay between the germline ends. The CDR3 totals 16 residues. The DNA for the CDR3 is TGTGCCAGCAGCCAAAAATCTTCTAGACTAGTCTACGAGCAGTACTTC. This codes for CASSQKSSRLVYEQYF.

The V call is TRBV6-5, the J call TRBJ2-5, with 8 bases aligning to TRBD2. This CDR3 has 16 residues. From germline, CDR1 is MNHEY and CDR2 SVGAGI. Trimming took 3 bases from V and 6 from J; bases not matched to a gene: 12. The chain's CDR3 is CASSYGVAGSLKTQYF. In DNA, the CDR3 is TGTGCCAGCAGTTATGGGGTAGCGGGGTCTCTGAAGACCCAGTACTTC.